This TCR beta chain was profiled in a study of blood T cell repertoires in COVID-19 (dated by TCRdb to 2020 to 2022). Looking at the study overall: Samples covering the acute and convalescent phases of COVID-19 were provided by collaborators in the United States, Italy and Spain. The material from the prospective study consisted of cDNA or gDNA derived from T cells, B-cell-depleted T cells, or PBMCs. Subjects who had been exposed to COVID-19, were actively infected with it, or had recovered from it provided the deeply sampled blood TCRbeta repertoires that made up the dataset. The repertoires were made available in a free public database intended to serve as a resource for research on the immune response to SARS-CoV-2. The samples were drawn from the first 160 participants of the ongoing ImmuneRACE study and from some 1,300 subjects provided by 6 global collaborators. A de-identified subject ID, COVID-19 status, age in years and sex were almost always included in the sample metadata. Where available, HLA class I and class II types were taken from metadata supplied by the sample provider and were not determined by assay-based typing. What the work shows at the level of the full study, not this receptor alone: The amount of clinical and demographic metadata varied by source and participant and was provided uncurated.

TCRbeta CDR3 regions were amplified from genomic DNA by means of the immunoSEQ Assay, a bias-controlled multiplex PCR. Per the original workflow: Nucleated cell counts per sample were estimated from amplification of reference gene primers within the assay. Sequence reads were collapsed and filtered to measure the absolute abundance of every unique TCRbeta CDR3 rearrangement. Productive Simpson clonality was computed per sample as the square root of Simpson's diversity index over productive rearrangements. TCRdb re-hosts the immuneACCESS table, in-frame sequences only. Its copies lack some clones; in the studies checked, an unresolved V gene accounts for under half of them, and the cause for the rest is not known. That table furnishes V, J and clone size, whereas the DNA furnished D and trimming. Within this sample are around 150,000 clones, with 81% of them counted one time only. The top ten hold more than 9.5% of the sample.

With respect to this clone: The antigen this receptor binds is unknown. The input lacks base qualities; no much larger clone sits a single base away.

Collaborating institutions collected whole blood in K2EDTA tubes following their own protocols. For TCRbeta analysis, collaborators shipped samples as frozen whole blood, isolated PBMCs, or DNA extracted from either of those sample types. The CDR3 spans 15 residues, from the cysteine through the phenylalanine. The sequence is cut down to CDR3 DNA, 45 bases in frame from base 1. Reading the germline V gene gives CDR1 SGHRS and CDR2 YFSETQ. The V end gives up 0 bases and the J end 1 base, leaving 2 bases in the junction not matched to a gene. The sequencing input was peripheral blood. This sequence uses TRBV5-1 and TRBJ1-1; 8 junctional bases match TRBD1. The clonotype comes from a man aged 55 to 70 with active or convalescent COVID-19. In nucleotides, the sequence is TGCGCCAGCAGCTTGGGGACAGGGTGGAACACTGAAGCTTTCTTT. This sequence encodes CASSLGTGWNTEAFF.